This TCR beta chain was sequenced in a study of shared clonotypes between healthy human individuals. Recent acute infections and vaccinations were absent in the healthy HIV-negative adult donors. This clone came up a few times. Antigen: not known. Sorted-subset replicate PCR reactions contained approximately 190 ng DNA, corresponding to approximately 30,000 T cell genomes. Generated by immunoSEQ multiplex PCR, the TCRdb table keeps only in-frame clones and is missing some. The data show under 2.5 million clones, around 90% seen once. The study, taken as a whole, reports: All-four-donor shared clonotypes had higher generation probabilities than non-shared clonotypes did.

V lost 2 bases and J lost 6, with 5 bases in between. This CDR3 contains 12 residues. Germline V gene sequence: CDR1 WNHNN, CDR2 SYGVQD (reference sequence). This rearrangement joins TRBV10-1 to TRBJ1-5; D unresolved. This clonotype was sampled from a man younger than 30 in good health. Some clones in this sample may be carry-over from other donors' samples. The sample comprised naive CD4+ T cells from PBMCs. Subset reported: CD45RA+ positively selected. The CDR3 spells CASSEGVQPQHF. CDR3 nucleotides: TGCGCCAGCAGTGAGGGAGTTCAGCCCCAGCATTTT.